The 18 T cell receptor beta chains listed next were all sequenced from one sample in a study of shared clonotypes between healthy human individuals. Naive CD8 cells, CD45RO-negative and positively selected for CCR7, excluded terminally differentiated effector memory CD45RA+ cells. Libraries were prepared by immunoSEQ multiplex PCR; TCRdb keeps only in-frame clonotypes and omits some of them. The sample lists about 2 million clones, around 96% occurring once. Sequencing was done on a sample of naive CD8+ T cells sorted from blood. All receptors derive from a young man in good health.

V gene TRBV27 combines with J gene TRBJ2-7; no clear D. The CDR3 runs 14 residues. V lost 1 base, J lost 5 bases, and 12 bases lay in between. Germline V gene sequence: CDR1 MNHEY, CDR2 SMNVEV (reference sequence). CDR3 sequence (DNA): TGTGCCAGCAGTTTATTCCTTTACAGCGACGAGCAGTACTTC. Its translation is CASSLFLYSDEQYF.

The chain recombines TRBV30 with TRBJ2-7; 8 positions match TRBD1. Germline V CDR1 and CDR2: GTSNPN, SVGIG (reference sequence). CDR3 length: 15 residues. V was clipped by 0 bases and J by 2 bases; unmatched bases: 6. The CDR3: CAWSVRTGPTYEQYF. DNA for the CDR3: TGTGCCTGGAGTGTACGGACAGGGCCGACCTACGAGCAGTACTTC.

This chain joins TRBV9 and TRBJ2-2; 9 bases map to TRBD2. Germline CDR1 reads SGDLS; CDR2 reads YYNGEE. This CDR3 has 17 amino acids. V lost 0 bases to trimming and J lost 2 bases; unmatched junction nucleotides: 5. The CDR3 DNA reads TGTGCCAGCAGCGTAGCTACGACTAGCGGTAACACCGGGGAGCTGTTTTTT. Residues: CASSVATTSGNTGELFF.

CDR3 amino acids: CASSIRGTGSDEQYF. The DNA for the CDR3 is TGTGCCAGTAGTATAAGAGGGACAGGGTCTGATGAGCAGTACTTC. The chain links TRBV19 to TRBJ2-7, with TRBD1 identical over 9 bases. CDR3 length: 15 residues. Germline trimming cut 2 bases from V and 7 bases from J; bases unmatched to any gene: 9. CDR1 LNHDA and CDR2 SQIVND come from the germline V gene (reference sequence).

The genes are TRBV4-1 and TRBJ2-1; the D is unclear. Between the trimmed V and J ends, which lost 4 bases and 0 bases, there was a span of 10 bases. From germline, CDR1 is MGHRA and CDR2 YSYEKL. CDR3 length: 15 residues. The CDR3 is CASSLSPSSYNEQFF. For the CDR3, the DNA is TGCGCCAGCAGCCTTAGCCCTAGCTCCTACAATGAGCAGTTCTTC.

The rearrangement links TRBV5-6 to TRBJ2-1; tentative D call: TRBD2 (6 bases). The CDR3 is 14 amino acids. V was cut by 5 bases and J by 3 bases, with 12 bases left in between. From germline, CDR1 is SGHDT and CDR2 YYEEEE. DNA of the CDR3: TGTGCCAGCAGTCCCTCGACTAGCTACAATGAGCAGTTCTTC. This codes for CASSPSTSYNEQFF.

The V gene is TRBV4-1, the J gene TRBJ1-3; possibly TRBD1 for D (5 bases). The CDR3 is made up of 16 amino acids. The V gene lost 3 bases and the J gene lost 0 bases, with 12 bases spanning the gap. Germline V CDR1 and CDR2: MGHRA, YSYEKL. CDR3 in DNA: TGCGCCAGCAGCCAGGACACAGGCCTCTCTGGAAACACCATATATTTT. This encodes CASSQDTGLSGNTIYF.

This sequence joins TRBV6-5 and TRBJ1-2; perhaps TRBD1 as D (5 bases). The CDR3 spans 13 residues. V was cut by 1 base and J by 6 bases, with 9 bases left in between. CDR1 MNHEY and CDR2 SVGAGI come from the germline V gene. The CDR3, as DNA: TGTGCCAGCAGTTACTTCGGGACTAATGGCTACACCTTC. This encodes CASSYFGTNGYTF.

The chain carries TRBV7-2 and TRBJ1-1; tentatively, D is TRBD1 (5 bases). This CDR3 region has 17 residues. From germline, CDR1 is SGHTA and CDR2 FQGNSA. With 5 bases removed from V and 2 bases from J, the gap between germline ends came to 21 bases. The CDR3 loop reads CASSPPPRDRENTEAFF. The CDR3 bases are TGTGCCAGCAGCCCCCCTCCCCGGGACCGCGAAAACACTGAAGCTTTCTTT.

The J gene is TRBJ1-5, the V gene TRBV4-1; a weak D match, TRBD1 (5 bases). The CDR3 contains 15 residues. Germline values: CDR1 MGHRA, CDR2 YSYEKL. The CDR3 sequence: CASTGEPFSNQPQHF. Here the CDR3 DNA reads TGCGCTAGTACAGGCGAACCCTTTAGCAATCAGCCCCAGCATTTT.

The CDR3 DNA is TGTGCCAGCAGCTTGGGACTGAACACCGGGGAGCTGTTTTTT. Translated, it gives CASSLGLNTGELFF. The chain links TRBV5-5 to TRBJ2-2; D remains unclear. V shed 0 bases and J shed 1 base, with 4 bases lying between them. The CDR3 sequence is 14 residues long. Germline V lookup: CDR1 SGHKS, CDR2 YYEKEE (reference sequence).

The DNA for the CDR3 is TGCAGCGTTCGGATAGCGGATAACACAGATACGCAGTATTTT. Amino acid sequence: CSVRIADNTDTQYF. V gene TRBV29-1 combines with J gene TRBJ2-3; perhaps TRBD2 as D (6 bases). Germline CDR1 SQVTM, CDR2 ANQGSEA. The CDR3 length is 14 residues. V was trimmed by 5 bases and J by 2 bases, leaving 14 bases between them.

The V call is TRBV18, the J call TRBJ2-7, with TRBD2 matching over 9 bases. Germline-derived CDR1 and CDR2 are KGHSH and LQKENI. Trimming removed 3 bases from V and 2 bases from J; junction bases left unmatched: 8. This CDR3 spans 16 amino acids. CDR3: CASSPVWREGPYEQYF. CDR3 nucleotide sequence: TGTGCCAGCTCACCGGTATGGCGGGAGGGCCCCTACGAGCAGTACTTC.

CDR3 amino acids: CASSSVGGNEQFF. CDR3 nucleotide sequence: TGTGCCAGCAGTTCCGTCGGGGGGAATGAGCAGTTCTTC. The V call is TRBV7-3, the J call TRBJ2-1; 7 nucleotides line up with TRBD2. Germline CDR1 reads SGHTA; CDR2 reads FQGTGA. V lost 6 bases and J lost 7; bases outside the gene matches: 6. CDR3 size: 13 residues.

The genes are TRBV7-9 and TRBJ2-2; tentative D call: TRBD1 (6 bases). The CDR3 has 15 residues. CDR1 is SEHNR and CDR2 is FQNEAQ in the germline V gene (reference sequence). V lost 5 bases and J 0 bases, leaving 10 bases between the germline ends. CDR3 sequence (DNA): TGTGCCAGCAGCACCGGGACAACGAACACCGGGGAGCTGTTTTTT. Translated, it gives CASSTGTTNTGELFF.

This clone has only one observation. The chain recombines TRBV7-9 with TRBJ2-1; D may correspond to TRBD1 or TRBD2 (5 bases each). The germline CDR1 and CDR2 sequences are SEHNR and FQNEAQ (reference sequence). The CDR3 totals 14 residues. V was pared by 5 bases and J by 4 bases, with 12 bases between. CDR3 bases: TGTGCCAGCAGCACCGGGACGGGTTACAATGAGCAGTTCTTC. Translating gives CASSTGTGYNEQFF.

The CDR3 sequence is CASSLEGRDGNEQFF. CDR3 sequence (DNA): TGCGCCAGCAGCTTGGAGGGTCGAGATGGCAATGAGCAGTTCTTC. V usage is TRBV5-1 and J usage is TRBJ2-1; unclear D gene. V lost 0 bases to trimming and J lost 6 bases, with 13 bases between them. CDR3 length: 15 amino acids. Germline V lookup: CDR1 SGHRS, CDR2 YFSETQ.

The CDR3 sequence: CASSLPGAYEQYF. The CDR3, as DNA: TGTGCCAGCAGCTTACCAGGGGCCTACGAGCAGTACTTC. The chain is built from TRBV13 and TRBJ2-7; D is perhaps TRBD1 (6 bases). Per the germline V gene, CDR1 is PRHDT and CDR2 is FYEKMQ (reference sequence). The CDR3 runs to 13 residues. The V end lost 2 bases, the J end lost 2 bases, and 7 bases lay between the germline ends.